Listed below are T cell receptor beta chains from one sample, sequenced in a study of cytomegalovirus exposure and HLA in healthy donors. Produced via immunoSEQ multiplex PCR; TCRdb's table is partial and in-frame only. The sample consists of fewer than 100,000 clones, 80% of them appearing once. The sequenced sample consisted of PBMCs. The receptors here all came from a male donor in good health and CMV-seronegative. Each CDR3 is given without its conserved first and last residue.

V	J	CDR3
TRBV11-2	TRBJ1-1	ASSLDPGTTGAF
TRBV5-1	TRBJ2-7	ASSSPSRGFTYEQY
TRBV2	TRBJ2-3	ASSEAGTSVYLDTQY
TRBV5-4	TRBJ2-1	ASSLGDARGRSEQF
TRBV5-1	TRBJ2-4	ASSLNPGLAGGRGNIQY
TRBV7-8	TRBJ2-7	ASSPTRAYEQY
TRBV28	TRBJ2-2	ASSLWKLAGGPGELF
TRBV2	TRBJ2-3	ASSDAGATDTQY
TRBV19	TRBJ2-3	ASSIEGTSGRAADTQY
TRBV7-8	TRBJ2-7	ASSFDTPPYEQY
TRBV29-1	TRBJ1-1	SVGGVSNTEAF
TRBV7-8	TRBJ2-7	ASSSLRLAGVHEQY
TRBV29-1	TRBJ2-3	SVEIGTDTQY
TRBV5-4	TRBJ1-6	ASSLSSGQNNSPLH
TRBV27	TRBJ1-6	ASSLTTAAGPLH
TRBV27	TRBJ2-7	ASSLGQWPYEQY
TRBV4-2	TRBJ2-1	ASRAGGPHNEQF
TRBV5-1	TRBJ1-6	ASSRDRVYNSPLH
TRBV7-3	TRBJ2-3	ASSLGGLGSTDTQY
TRBV5-1	TRBJ2-7	ASSQNRVLREQY
TRBV7-9	TRBJ1-1	ASSSGVLAAF
TRBV6-5	TRBJ2-2	ASSYAGSGELF
TRBV10-3	TRBJ1-2	AISAQATGSNYGYT
TRBV27	TRBJ2-1	ASSLMASGGNEQF
TRBV5-1	TRBJ2-5	ASSRTSGGQTQY
TRBV15	TRBJ2-1	ATSRSLADSSYNEQF
TRBV6-1	TRBJ1-2	ASSVDPNYGYP
TRBV5-1	TRBJ2-6	ASSFLLTQTGANVLT
TRBV5-1	TRBJ1-2	ASPERTGLGYT
TRBV4-1	TRBJ2-7	ASSRGTGGRFYEQY
TRBV7-2	TRBJ2-6	ASSKLQGTGANVLT
TRBV12-5	TRBJ2-3	ASGPSGGQGTQY
TRBV28	TRBJ1-1	ASSLSSGDTEAF
TRBV7-3	TRBJ2-1	ASSLSGEGNEQF
TRBV10-2	TRBJ1-1	ASSELRMNTEAF
TRBV7-6	TRBJ2-5	ASSQDTGRQETQY
TRBV5-1	TRBJ2-1	ASSTGTGLANEQF
TRBV27	TRBJ1-5	ASRNSPSNQPQH
TRBV5-1	TRBJ2-5	ASSLAGQGETQY
TRBV18	TRBJ1-2	ASSPGTDARGGYT
TRBV5-5	TRBJ1-4	ASSYTGGSEKLF
TRBV9	TRBJ2-1	ASSVGLPPTYNEQF
TRBV5-1	TRBJ2-3	ASSRPPGLSGKVTDTQY
TRBV5-1	TRBJ2-1	ASRRTSGESYNEQF
TRBV5-1	TRBJ2-5	ASSPGGGEETQY
TRBV5-6	TRBJ2-6	ASTIPSGANVLT
TRBV19	TRBJ1-1	ASTAGMTTQAF
TRBV27	TRBJ2-1	AVRRRIDNEQF
TRBV29-1	TRBJ2-2	SVVLGSRAGGELF